This TCR beta chain was captured by sequencing in a study of cytomegalovirus exposure and HLA in healthy donors. Turning to the study itself: Assignment to the Caucasian-associated ancestry cluster applied to 75% to 85% of the approximately 400 genotyped donors.

The PCR had 60 Vbeta and 13 Jbeta primers. The data were produced by immunoSEQ multiplex PCR, yet TCRdb's version contains in-frame clones alone and is incomplete. Of about 120,000 clones detected, approximately 74% appear once; the ten largest clones hold under 14%. Study outcomes and limitations: About 87% or about 30% of the time was how often most TCR beta V segments were productive, according to an earlier analysis.

A note on this clone: Its antigen is not known.

Germline-derived CDR1 and CDR2 are SEHNR and FQNEAQ (reference sequence). V was clipped by 5 bases and J by 5 bases; unmatched bases: 14. The CDR3 runs 16 residues. The V gene is TRBV7-9, the J gene TRBJ2-5; 7 bases line up with TRBD1. Input material: PBMCs. This TCR came from a woman aged 45-59 years in good health and CMV-seropositive. In nucleotides, the CDR3 is TGTGCCAGCAGCCAAAGCGACGACAGGGTCAGGGAGACCCAGTACTTC. The encoded protein is CASSQSDDRVRETQYF.